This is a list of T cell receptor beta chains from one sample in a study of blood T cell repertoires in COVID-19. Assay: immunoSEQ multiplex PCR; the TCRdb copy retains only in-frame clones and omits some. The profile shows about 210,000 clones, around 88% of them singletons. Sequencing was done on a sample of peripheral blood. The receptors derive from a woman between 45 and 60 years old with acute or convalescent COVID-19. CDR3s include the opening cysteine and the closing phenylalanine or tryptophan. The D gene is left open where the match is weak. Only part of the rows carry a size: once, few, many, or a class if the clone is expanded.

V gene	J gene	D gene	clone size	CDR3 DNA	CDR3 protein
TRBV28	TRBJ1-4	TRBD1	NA	TGTGCCAGCAGTCCGATTCCCTATCACAGGGGAGATGGAGAAAAACTGTTTTTT	CASSPIPYHRGDGEKLFF
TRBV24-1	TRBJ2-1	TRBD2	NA	TGTGCCACCAGTGATCCTGGACTAGCGGGAGGGCCCAGCAATGAGCAGTTCTTC	CATSDPGLAGGPSNEQFF
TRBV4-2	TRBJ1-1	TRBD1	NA	TGTGCCAGCAGCCGACAGGGGAAGAACACTGAAGCTTTCTTT	CASSRQGKNTEAFF
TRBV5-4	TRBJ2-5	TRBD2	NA	TGTGCCAGCAGCCATCGGACTAGCGGGAGTGAGACCCAGTACTTC	CASSHRTSGSETQYF
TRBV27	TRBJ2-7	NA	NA	TGTGCCAGCAGTAGCGGTATAGCCTCCCACGAGCAGTACTTC	CASSSGIASHEQYF
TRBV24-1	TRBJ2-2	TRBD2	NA	TGTGCCACCAGTGATGGGGGGGGCACCGGGGAGCTGTTTTTT	CATSDGGGTGELFF
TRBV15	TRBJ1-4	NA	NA	TGTGCCACCAGCAGAGATAAATCGGGGAATGAAAAACTGTTTTTT	CATSRDKSGNEKLFF
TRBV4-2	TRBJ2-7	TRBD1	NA	TGTGCCAGCAGCCAAGGTTCTGTATTATCGGGACAGGGTAGTCACGAGCAGTACTTC	CASSQGSVLSGQGSHEQYF
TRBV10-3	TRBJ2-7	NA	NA	TGTGCCATCAGGGGACTTGATTCCTACGAGCAGTACTTC	CAIRGLDSYEQYF
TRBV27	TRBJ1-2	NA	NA	TGTGCCAGCAGTTTCAGGGCTAACTATGGCTACACCTTC	CASSFRANYGYTF
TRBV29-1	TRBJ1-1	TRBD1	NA	TGCAGCGTTGATGACAGGGCTTACACTGAAGCTTTCTTT	CSVDDRAYTEAFF
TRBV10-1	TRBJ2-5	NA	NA	TGCGCCAGCAGTGAGTCGAAGTCGGCGGGATTGGGGGAGACCCAGTACTTC	CASSESKSAGLGETQYF
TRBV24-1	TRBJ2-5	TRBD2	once	TGTGCCACCAGTGTGGGACCTCCTCCTAGCGGGAGGATAGAGACCCAGTACTTC	CATSVGPPPSGRIETQYF
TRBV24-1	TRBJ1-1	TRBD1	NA	TGTGCCACCAGTGATGGGGCCGGAGGGACAGGGGGCCCTCTGAACACTGAAGCTTTCTTT	CATSDGAGGTGGPLNTEAFF
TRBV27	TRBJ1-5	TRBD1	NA	TGTGCCAGCAGCAGGACAGGGGAGGATCAGCCCCAGCATTTT	CASSRTGEDQPQHF
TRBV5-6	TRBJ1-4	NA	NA	TGTGCCAGCAGCTTGATGGGAGACGGGGCAACTAATGAAAAACTGTTTTTT	CASSLMGDGATNEKLFF
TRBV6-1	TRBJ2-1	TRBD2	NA	TGTGCCAGCAGTGAACGTCTAGCGGGAGTCAATGAGCAGTTCTTC	CASSERLAGVNEQFF
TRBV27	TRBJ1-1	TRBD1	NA	TGTGCCAGCAGTCCCGGTTCAGGACAGGGGTGGGGTGCGTTTGAAGCTTTCTTT	CASSPGSGQGWGAFEAFF
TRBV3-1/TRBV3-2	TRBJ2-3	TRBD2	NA	TGTGCCAGCAGCCTCTGGGGCAAGGCTAGCGGGAGCGGGGGCACAGATACGCAGTATTTT	CASSLWGKASGSGGTDTQYF
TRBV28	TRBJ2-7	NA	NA	TGTGCCAGCAGCCCAGCCTCCGCTAGGGGGTACGAGCAGTACTTC	CASSPASARGYEQYF
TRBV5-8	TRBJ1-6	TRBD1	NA	TGTGCCAGCATAAGGACAGGGACCTATAATTCACCCCTCCACTTT	CASIRTGTYNSPLHF
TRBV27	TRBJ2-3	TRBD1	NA	TGTGCCAGCAGCCTACAGGGGGCAGATACGCAGTATTTT	CASSLQGADTQYF
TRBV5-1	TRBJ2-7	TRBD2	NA	TGCGCCAGCGGAAAATTAGCGGGATCCTACGAGCAGTACTTC	CASGKLAGSYEQYF
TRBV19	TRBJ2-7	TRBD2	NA	TGTGCCAGTAGTCCGACGCCTAGCGGGACCGGCTACGAGCAGTACTTC	CASSPTPSGTGYEQYF